Each of the 25 T cell receptor beta chains below was sequenced from the same sample in a study of beta chain features in type 1 diabetes. Which antigens these TCRs recognize remains unknown. Reverse transcribing all isolated RNA meant expressed TCRB transcripts were sequenced. Method: immunoSEQ multiplex PCR; TCRdb's copy keeps in-frame clones and lacks some. The sample carries 500,000 to 650,000 clones, roughly an eighth recorded once. General study findings and limits: Shortening that was moderate but significant affected the TCRB CDR3s of Type 1 diabetes patients in all four CD4+ subsets.

What was sequenced was naive CD4+ T cells from blood. These receptors all come from a man between 25 and 39 years old with type 1 diabetes.

A few counts support this clone. This rearrangement joins TRBV5-4 to TRBJ2-3; D is perhaps TRBD1 (6 bases). The ends were cut back, 5 bases at V and 0 bases at J, with 16 bases in the middle. The length of the CDR3 is 16 residues. Per the germline V gene, CDR1 is SGHNT and CDR2 is YYREEE (reference sequence). CDR3: CASSQTTGFSTDTQYF. The DNA for the CDR3 is TGTGCCAGCAGTCAGACGACAGGATTCAGCACAGATACGCAGTATTTT.

V usage is TRBV7-3 and J usage is TRBJ2-7; weak D call: TRBD2 (5 bases). This CDR3 has 13 amino acids. Deletions cut 5 bases from V and 7 bases from J, with 15 bases between. In germline, CDR1 is SGHTA, CDR2 FQGTGA. CDR3 DNA: TGTGCCAGCAGCCCGAGGGCCCTGGAGGAGCAGTACTTC. Translated, it gives CASSPRALEEQYF.

This clone was counted a few times. This rearrangement joins TRBV25-1 to TRBJ1-5; the match to TRBD1 covers 7 bases. The CDR3 length is 15 residues. V shed 3 bases, J shed 3 bases, and the junction held 5 bases outside the gene matches. The germline V gene encodes CDR1 MGHDK and CDR2 SYGVNS. The CDR3 loop is CASSDGGQTNQPQHF. CDR3 coding DNA: TGTGCCAGCAGTGACGGGGGACAGACCAATCAGCCCCAGCATTTT.

This sequence joins TRBV4-3 and TRBJ1-3, with D possibly TRBD1 on 6 matching bases. CDR3 length equals 15 residues. Trimming took 0 bases from V and 2 from J, leaving 8 bases between them. CDR1 and CDR2 from the germline V gene are LGHNA and YSLEER. CDR3 nucleotide sequence: TGCGCCAGCAGCCAAGACGAGGGGGCTGGAAACACCATATATTTT. Translating it yields CASSQDEGAGNTIYF.

This chain joins TRBV9 and TRBJ2-7, with D unresolved. V was shortened by 0 bases and J by 2 bases, with 9 bases between the two germline ends. CDR1 and CDR2 from the germline V gene are SGDLS and YYNGEE. The CDR3 loop spans 14 amino acids. In DNA, the CDR3 is TGTGCCAGCAGCGTAGAAGGAGCTACCTACGAGCAGTACTTC. This translates into CASSVEGATYEQYF.

This clone appeared a few times. V is TRBV10-3 and J is TRBJ2-3; the match to TRBD1 covers 8 bases. There are 15 residues in the CDR3. V was clipped by 5 bases and J by 0 bases; unmatched bases: 4. Germline V gives CDR1 ENHRY, CDR2 SYGVKD. Here the CDR3 DNA reads TGTGCCATCAGTCTCGACAGGGGAAGCACAGATACGCAGTATTTT. Translating it yields CAISLDRGSTDTQYF.

This clone was detected only a few times. V gene TRBV6-1 combines with J gene TRBJ1-5; D may be TRBD1 (6 bases). Looked up from germline, CDR1 is MNHNS and CDR2 is SASEGT. The V and J ends lost 7 bases and 2 bases respectively, with 12 bases between them. The CDR3 spans 14 residues. CDR3 residues: CASTAGGGNQPQHF. Here the CDR3 DNA reads TGTGCCAGCACCGCCGGGGGCGGCAATCAGCCCCAGCATTTT.

This clone appeared a few times. This chain joins TRBV28 and TRBJ1-1; D is ambiguous. Per germline, CDR1 MDHEN and CDR2 SYDVKM. This CDR3 contains 12 residues. CDR3 nucleotides: TGTGCAAGCGGAGGATTTAACACTGAAGCTTTCTTT. Protein: CASGGFNTEAFF. The entire variable domain, with the rest obtained from reference TRBV28 and TRBJ1-1, is as follows: DVKVTQSSRYLVKRTGEKVFLECVQDMDHENMFWYRQDPGLGLRLIYFSYDVKMKEKGDIPEGYSVSREKKERFSLILESASTNQTSMYLCASGGFNTEAFFGQGTRLTVV.

The chain employs TRBV7-9 and TRBJ1-2; D uncertain. The CDR3 has 13 residues. V dropped 4 bases and J dropped 3 bases, with 9 bases sitting between them. Per germline, CDR1 SEHNR and CDR2 FQNEAQ (reference sequence). This chain's CDR3 is CASSSRDYYGYTF. In DNA form, the CDR3 reads TGTGCCAGCAGCTCCCGGGATTACTATGGCTACACCTTC.

The chain has TRBV6-5 and TRBJ2-7; D ambiguous. The germline V and J ends were trimmed by 7 bases and 4 bases, with 14 bases remaining between them. CDR3 size: 13 residues. Looked up from germline, CDR1 is MNHEY and CDR2 is SVGAGI. The CDR3 loop reads CASMSVLRYEQYF. For the CDR3, the DNA is TGTGCCAGCATGAGCGTCCTACGATACGAGCAGTACTTC.

On this clone itself: Other DNA sequences within the sample encode an identical CDR3. V and J are TRBV7-2 and TRBJ1-5; D call uncertain. This CDR3 spans 13 amino acids. V dropped 1 base and J dropped 6 bases, with 7 bases sitting between them. Germline CDR1 and CDR2: SGHTA and FQGNSA. CDR3 in amino acids: CASSLEGSQPQHF. CDR3 nucleotide sequence: TGTGCCAGCAGCTTAGAGGGAAGTCAGCCCCAGCATTTT.

This clone was counted between two and nine times. The chain combines TRBV13 with TRBJ2-3; TRBD2 matches 9 bases. The CDR3 spans 18 residues. The germline V gene encodes CDR1 PRHDT and CDR2 FYEKMQ (reference sequence). The V segment lost 4 bases and the J segment 6 bases; nucleotides outside the gene matches: 17. CDR3 sequence: CASSSTLPAGGPRDTQYF. For the CDR3, the DNA is TGTGCCAGCAGCTCGACCCTTCCAGCGGGGGGACCCCGGGATACGCAGTATTTT.

This clone was counted a few times. The chain recombines TRBV9 with TRBJ2-1; D unresolved. CDR3 length equals 13 residues. CDR1 is SGDLS and CDR2 is YYNGEE in the germline V gene. The V end was cut by 4 bases, the J end by 5 bases, with 10 bases between. CDR3 sequence (DNA): TGTGCCAGCAGCCTGGACGGACACAATGAGCAGTTCTTC. This encodes CASSLDGHNEQFF.

This clone was counted between two and nine times. Distinct nucleotide sequences in the sample also encode this CDR3. This chain links TRBV7-2 with TRBJ1-6; TRBD1 matches 7 bases. This CDR3 spans 13 amino acids. Trimming took 5 bases from V and 8 from J; bases not matched to a gene: 3. Germline loops: CDR1 SGHTA, CDR2 FQGNSA. The CDR3 bases are TGTGCCAGCAGCCCTCAGGGGGATTCACCCCTCCACTTT. It translates to CASSPQGDSPLHF.

V usage is TRBV5-6 and J usage is TRBJ1-3, with D unclear. CDR1 is SGHDT, CDR2 YYEEEE, per germline. V lost 1 base, J lost 2 bases, and 7 bases lay in between. This CDR3 has 14 amino acids. The CDR3, as DNA: TGTGCCAGCAGCTTGACTGGGGCTGGAAACACCATATATTTT. It specifies CASSLTGAGNTIYF.

This clone was found a few times. This chain connects TRBV7-2 to TRBJ2-5, with TRBD2 matching over 11 bases. Per the germline V gene, CDR1 is SGHTA and CDR2 is FQGNSA. The J segment lost 9 bases and the V segment lost 0 bases, leaving 15 bases of the junction unmatched. The CDR3 totals 18 residues. This CDR3 reads CASSLARGSGGAWVAQYF. As DNA, the CDR3 is TGTGCCAGCAGCTTAGCGCGCGGTAGCGGGGGGGCGTGGGTGGCCCAGTACTTC.

This chain connects TRBV7-2 to TRBJ1-1; tentatively, D is TRBD1 (6 bases). The CDR3 is 16 amino acids. Trimming removed 1 base from V and 7 bases from J, with 19 bases in between. CDR1 is SGHTA, CDR2 FQGNSA, per germline. The DNA of the CDR3 is TGTGCCAGCAGCTTAGTAGGGGGGGCCAGCTCCGATGAAGCTTTCTTT. Translated: CASSLVGGASSDEAFF.

In its sample, this clone was seen a few times. The chain uses TRBV7-2 and TRBJ2-7; 9 bases fit TRBD1. CDR1 and CDR2 from the germline V gene are SGHTA and FQGNSA. The CDR3 sequence is 15 residues long. J was trimmed by 6 bases and V by 5 bases; bases with no gene match: 11. CDR3 sequence reads: CASSLPGQGLGEQYF. The CDR3 nucleotides are TGTGCCAGCAGCCTCCCTGGACAGGGGCTGGGCGAGCAGTACTTC.

The V call is TRBV15, the J call TRBJ1-5; possible D gene TRBD1, 5 bases. CDR1 and CDR2 from the germline V gene are LNHNV and YYDKDF (reference sequence). Trimming removed 1 base from V and 9 bases from J, with 13 bases in between. This CDR3 region has 14 residues. The CDR3 DNA reads TGTGCCACCAGCAGAGGCGGGGGTCTAAGGCCCCAGCATTTT. Translating it yields CATSRGGGLRPQHF.

This clone was seen a handful of times. The chain links TRBV30 to TRBJ1-2; D remains unclear. CDR1 and CDR2 (germline): GTSNPN, SVGIG (reference sequence). V was cut by 0 bases and J by 7 bases, with 12 bases left in between. The CDR3 consists of 13 residues. For the CDR3, the DNA is TGTGCCTGGAGTGTGGGCGGCTATGGTGGCTACACCTTC. Amino acid sequence: CAWSVGGYGGYTF.

This clone was seen a handful of times. The chain joins TRBV21-1 to TRBJ2-7. TRBV21-1 is tagged as a pseudogene. The CDR3 totals 14 residues. The CDR3 reads CASSKEDRRYEQYF. CDR3 DNA sequence: TGTGCCAGCAGCAAAGAGGATCGGCGCTACGAGCAGTACTTC.

This sequence joins TRBV5-1 and TRBJ1-6; the D is unclear. This CDR3 is 15 amino acids long. From germline, CDR1 is SGHRS and CDR2 YFSETQ. The V end was cut by 0 bases, the J end by 0 bases, with 4 bases between. As DNA, the CDR3 is TGCGCCAGCAGCTTGGCCAGCTCCTATAATTCACCCCTCCACTTT. This encodes CASSLASSYNSPLHF.

This clone occurred a few times. The chain recombines TRBV30 with TRBJ1-2; 8 bases align to TRBD1. The CDR3 loop spans 16 amino acids. Unmatched junction bases numbered 10, after V lost 4 bases and J lost 0 bases. Germline-derived CDR1 and CDR2 are GTSNPN and SVGIG (reference sequence). The CDR3 loop reads CAWTAGGYGANYGYTF. CDR3 sequence (DNA): TGTGCCTGGACGGCAGGGGGCTATGGGGCTAACTATGGCTACACCTTC.

This clone was observed a few times. The junction departs from the called germline gene at one end, perhaps through a read error. J is TRBJ2-6 and V is TRBV7-6, with D hard to call. This CDR3 has 14 amino acids. The germline CDR1 and CDR2 sequences are SGHVS and FNYEAQ. CDR3 sequence (DNA): TGTGCCAGCAGTAAACCTTCTGAGGCCAACGTCCTGACTTTC. It is translated as CASSKPSEANVLTF.

The V and J genes are TRBV11-3 and TRBJ2-5; D is uncertain. Trimming took off 1 base at V and 2 bases at J, with 8 bases between the two ends. Germline assignment: CDR1 SGHNT and CDR2 YENEEA. There are 14 residues in the CDR3. CDR3 DNA: TGTGCCAGCAGCTTAGGGGCCTCACAAGAGACCCAGTACTTC. Translating gives CASSLGASQETQYF.